This TCR beta chain was obtained from a study of Ad26.COV2.S vaccination and SARS-CoV-2 variants. General study findings and limits: Participants in the vaccine arm had higher spike-specific TCR breadth; placebo recipients had lower. Recipients of vaccine and of placebo showed similar breadth of their non-spike TCR repertoires.

The repertoire was sequenced with immunoSEQ multiplex PCR; TCRdb's copy has only in-frame clones and lacks some. There are hundreds of thousands of clones in the sample; roughly 90% occur only once, and about 1.5% lies in the top ten. The CDR3 consists of 13 residues. V was clipped by 2 bases and J by 9 bases, with 14 bases between them. CDR1 and CDR2 (germline): GTSNPN, SVGIG (reference sequence). About this clone: Its target is not known.

Documented treatment: roughly 20 received Ad26.COV2.S at low or high dose, single or two shots; roughly five received placebo; per-sample allocation not given. Samples came from day 63 after the first vaccine or placebo injection. The receptor was derived from a person between 18 and 65 years old who received the Ad26.COV2.S COVID-19 vaccine or a placebo. This specimen was peripheral blood, taken in a trial of Ad26.COV2.S vaccine versus placebo. The chain joins TRBV30 to TRBJ2-1, with D possibly being TRBD1 (6 bases). The CDR3 DNA is TGTGCCTGGAGTACTAGTCAAGGGGGTGAGCAGTTCTTC. Amino acids: CAWSTSQGGEQFF.